The clone carrying this T cell receptor (beta chain) has a count of ten or more. The time point here: sample taken at primary tumor resection. Tumor, nontumor lung or frozen PBMC supplied whole RNA, sequenced without sorting. The donor group consisted of over 60 patients who had untreated, early-stage non-small cell lung cancer. The study tagged each TCR cDNA molecule with a unique molecular identifier. One entry per CDR3 protein, called by TCRdb with MiXCR from the 5' RACE reads. This repertoire shows some 15,000 distinct CDR3 sequences, approximately 8% found once; its top ten account for 33%. The CDR3 is 16 residues long. The trim removed 1 base at V and 2 bases at J, leaving 4 bases unmatched. Looked up from germline, CDR1 is SGHTA and CDR2 is FQGNSA. The sample comes from a study of spatial heterogeneity in lung cancer.

This receptor was taken from a female donor with early-stage non-small cell lung cancer. The chain couples TRBV7-2 to TRBJ2-3; 9 bases fit TRBD2. The material sequenced was PBMCs, taken at surgery. CDR3 in amino acids: CASSLGLAVNTDTQYF. As DNA, the CDR3 is TGTGCCAGCAGCTTAGGACTAGCGGTTAACACAGATACGCAGTATTTT. Together with reference TRBV7-2 and TRBJ2-3, the CDR3 gives the full variable domain: GAGVSQSPSNKVTEKGKDVELRCDPISGHTALYWYRQSLGQGLEFLIYFQGNSAPDKSGLPSDRFSAERTGGSVSTLTIQRTQQEDSAVYLCASSLGLAVNTDTQYFGPGTRLTVL.